This entry is about one T cell receptor (beta chain). No antigen is known for it. Terminally differentiated effector memory CD45RA+ cells were excluded from the naive CD8 cells, which were CD45RO-negative and positively selected for CCR7. These data originate in a study of shared clonotypes between healthy human individuals. This CDR3 comprises 13 residues. The V and J ends lost 0 bases and 5 bases respectively, with 8 bases between them. The germline V gene has CDR1 WNHNN and CDR2 SYGVQD (reference sequence). Study observations and caveats: Sequencing depth was expected to affect clonotype sharing among donors. Some naive CD4 clonotypes, roughly 5%, turned up in common across several donors. Non-shared clonotypes had lower generation probabilities than clonotypes shared by all four sorted-subset donors. Limited genetic and exposure-history diversity came from having few donors.

Repertoires were generated with immunoSEQ multiplex PCR, while TCRdb's copy carries only in-frame clones and drops some. This sample yields approximately 740,000 clones, of which over 90% are seen a single time; under 30% belongs to the top ten. Sequences were obtained from naive CD8+ T cells sorted from blood. The clonotype was recovered from a man aged 25 to 40 in good health. The chain employs TRBV10-1 and TRBJ2-7; TRBD1 might be the D (5 bases). CDR3 in DNA: TGCGCCAGCAGTGAGTCAGGCAGGGACGAGCAGTACTTC. This sequence encodes CASSESGRDEQYF.